Sequencing of this T cell receptor beta chain was carried out in a study of shared clonotypes between healthy human individuals. Study results and caveats: The study generally estimated greater richness for naive than memory subsets. It was expected that sequencing depth would affect clonotype sharing among donors. Non-shared clonotypes had lower generation probabilities than those shared by all four donors.

TCRdb keeps only in-frame clones here, not all; method: immunoSEQ multiplex PCR. The sample lists roughly 2.2 million clones, 85% to 95% seen once, with 0.37% in the top ten. Per the germline V gene, CDR1 is MDHEN and CDR2 is SYDVKM. V lost 2 bases and J 3 bases, leaving 14 bases between the germline ends. The CDR3 spans 16 residues. Comment on this clone: The antigen remains undetermined.

Sequencing was performed on naive CD4+ T cells from PBMCs. The sample's subset: CD45RA+ positively selected. This sequence was found in a man aged 18 to 29 in good health. Some clones in this sample may be carry-over from other donors' samples. The J gene is TRBJ1-5, the V gene TRBV28; tentative D call: TRBD1 (5 bases). CDR3 loop: CASSLAGGAANQPQHF. DNA of the CDR3: TGTGCCAGCAGTTTAGCGGGTGGGGCAGCCAATCAGCCCCAGCATTTT.